A selection of T cell receptor beta chains follows, all from one sample in a study of T cell responses to AZD1222 COVID-19 vaccine. Sequenced by immunoSEQ multiplex PCR; TCRdb stores in-frame clones only, minus some. The repertoire holds tens of thousands of clones, over 85% seen once, with approximately 3% in the top ten. This material consisted of peripheral blood, taken on day 0 of AZD1222 vaccination. The receptors come from an adult in good health. CDR3s include the opening cysteine and the closing phenylalanine or tryptophan. Fields, in order: D gene, V gene, J gene, clone size, CDR3 protein, CDR3 DNA. The D gene is left open where the match is weak. Clone size is given for some rows only: seen once, a few or many times, or a class if the clone is expanded.

>NA|TRBV25-1|TRBJ2-5|NA
CASSAKSTQYF
TGTGCCAGCAGTGCGAAGTCGACCCAGTACTTC
>TRBD1|TRBV6-5|TRBJ2-5|NA
CASNPSTGVVGTQYF
TGTGCCAGCAACCCCTCGACAGGGGTCGTTGGGACCCAGTACTTC
>TRBD2|TRBV27|TRBJ2-2|NA
CASSFGLAANTGELFF
TGTGCCAGCAGTTTTGGACTAGCGGCCAACACCGGGGAGCTGTTTTTT
>TRBD1|TRBV9|TRBJ1-1|NA
CASSAGTGRNTEAFF
TGTGCCAGCAGCGCCGGGACAGGGAGGAACACTGAAGCTTTCTTT
>NA|TRBV4-1|TRBJ2-3|NA
CASSLRGTDTQYF
TGCGCCAGCAGCTTACGGGGCACAGATACGCAGTATTTT
>NA|TRBV19|TRBJ2-6|NA
CASTLSLSGANVLTF
TGTGCCAGTACCCTCTCACTCTCTGGGGCCAACGTCCTGACTTTC
>TRBD1|TRBV25-1|TRBJ1-4|NA
CASSDLRDRVNEKLFF
TGTGCCAGCAGTGATCTCCGGGACAGGGTTAATGAAAAACTGTTTTTT
>TRBD1|TRBV25-1|TRBJ1-1|NA
CASSEYDRGKGSTEAFF
TGTGCCAGCAGTGAATATGACAGGGGGAAAGGATCCACTGAAGCTTTCTTT
>TRBD1|TRBV4-1|TRBJ1-6|NA
CASSPQGANSPLHF
TGCGCCAGCAGCCCACAGGGGGCTAATTCACCCCTCCACTTT
>TRBD1|TRBV6-5|TRBJ1-1|NA
CASRDRGITEAFF
TGTGCCAGCAGAGACAGGGGGATCACTGAAGCTTTCTTT
>NA|TRBV5-1|TRBJ1-2|NA
CASSLEGTNYGYTF
TGCGCCAGCAGCTTGGAGGGGACTAACTATGGCTACACCTTC
>TRBD2|TRBV3-1/TRBV3-2|TRBJ2-1|once
CASRTSGRALASGNEQFF
TGTGCCAGCAGAACTAGCGGGAGGGCCCTCGCCTCGGGCAATGAGCAGTTCTTC
>TRBD1|TRBV6-5|TRBJ1-2|NA
CASRYGRGRTAYTF
TGTGCCAGCAGGTACGGCAGGGGGCGAACGGCCTACACCTTC
>TRBD2|TRBV5-1|TRBJ2-1|NA
CASSSGTSANNEQFF
TGCGCCAGCAGCTCCGGGACTAGCGCAAACAATGAGCAGTTCTTC
>TRBD1|TRBV11-3|TRBJ2-7|NA
CASSVGTGWGNEQYF
TGTGCCAGCAGCGTGGGGACAGGTTGGGGAAACGAGCAGTACTTC
>NA|TRBV28|TRBJ1-6|NA
CASSSPPADSPLHF
TGTGCCAGCAGCTCTCCCCCGGCCGATTCACCCCTCCACTTT
>TRBD2|TRBV5-1|TRBJ2-3|NA
CASSSTSGGRRDTQYF
TGCGCCAGCAGCTCGACTAGCGGGGGGCGGCGGGATACGCAGTATTTT
>NA|TRBV24-1|TRBJ1-5|NA
CATSDLRSNQPQHF
TGTGCCACCAGTGATTTGCGTAGCAATCAGCCCCAGCATTTT
>NA|TRBV25-1|TRBJ2-5|NA
CASSDNLNSDSKETQYF
TGTGCCAGCAGTGACAACTTGAATTCTGACAGTAAAGAGACCCAGTACTTC
>TRBD1|TRBV5-1|TRBJ2-7|NA
CASAEHTGVYEQYF
TGCGCCAGCGCGGAGCACACAGGGGTCTACGAGCAGTACTTC
>NA|TRBV29-1|TRBJ2-2|NA
CSVEQDRSNTGELFF
TGCAGCGTTGAACAGGACAGATCGAACACCGGGGAGCTGTTTTTT